This entry lists 21 T cell receptor beta chains sequenced from one sample in a study of regulatory T cells in long-lasting Graves disease (dated by TCRdb to the early 2020s). Taken with the paper, the label for time point translates to: persistent/refractory GD, antithyroid drugs over 5 years with positive TRAb. RNA was extracted from PBMCs in TRIzol for both TCR sequencing and RNA sequencing. Library creation used multiplex PCR. Instrument used: Illumina HiSeq 4000. CDR3 regions were amplified by Arm-PCR with iRepertoire HTBI primers to construct TCR beta libraries. The raw public data were reprocessed by TCRdb itself: fastp quality trimming at Q25, MiXCR clonotype calling, in-frame beta chains only. When rows share a CDR3 protein, they turn into one entry using the most common DNA and genes. Counted in this sample were fewer than 450,000 distinct CDR3 sequences; about a fifth of them appeared once. The top ten clones comprise around 20% of the sample.

Sequencing used peripheral blood mononuclear cells (PBMCs), obtained when the disease was refractory, from a patient treated with antithyroid drugs. The receptors originated from a female donor with Graves disease.

V is TRBV10-2 and J is TRBJ1-5, with D uncertain. CDR1 and CDR2 (germline): WSHSY, SAAADI. Trimming cost V 8 bases and J 4 bases, with 12 bases left between them. CDR3 length: 13 residues. As DNA, the CDR3 is TGCGCCAGCGGCGGATATGGAAATCAGCCCCAGCATTTT. Its protein product is CASGGYGNQPQHF.

This clonotype was counted many times. The germline gene is not matched at one end of the junction; a read error may be the cause. This chain links TRBV7-2 with TRBJ1-5; D unclear. The CDR3 is 15 residues long. Germline CDR1 SGHTA, CDR2 FQGNSA. CDR3 DNA sequence: TGCGCCAGCAGCCAAGATTCGTACGACAATCAGCCCCAGCATTTT. Translated, it gives CASSQDSYDNQPQHF.

This clonotype was seen a few times. J is TRBJ1-2 and V is TRBV6-1; D may be TRBD1 (5 bases). The CDR3 totals 11 residues. The germline V gene encodes CDR1 MNHNS and CDR2 SASEGT. Between the trimmed V and J ends, which lost 7 bases and 8 bases, there was a span of 11 bases. CDR3 residues: CASTGVLGYTF. DNA for the CDR3: TGTGCCAGCACGGGGGTATTAGGCTACACCTTC.

This clonotype was observed at least ten times. The rearrangement uses TRBV11-2 and TRBJ1-6, with unresolved D. V was shortened by 5 bases and J by 10 bases, with 9 bases between the two germline ends. The germline CDR1 and CDR2 sequences are SGHAT and FQNNGV. The CDR3 extends over 12 amino acids. The CDR3 bases are TGTGCCAGCAGCGGCCCTCGGTCACCCCTCCACTTT. It codes for CASSGPRSPLHF.

This clonotype was counted at least ten times. The rearrangement joins TRBV2 to TRBJ1-1, with 9 bases aligning to TRBD1. The CDR3 runs 15 residues. V shed 4 bases, J shed 5 bases, and the junction held 8 bases outside the gene matches. Germline CDR1 reads SNHLY; CDR2 reads FYNNEI. Here the CDR3 DNA reads TGTGCCAGCAGTGTTGAACAGGGGGCGAGGACTGAAGCTTTCTTT. As protein: CASSVEQGARTEAFF.

CDR3 coding DNA: TGTGCCAGCAGCCCGTCGGGGTTGGGCAATCAGCCCCAGCATTTT. This codes for CASSPSGLGNQPQHF. The chain combines TRBV5-6 with TRBJ1-5; D unclear. The CDR3 covers 15 residues. CDR1 and CDR2 (germline): SGHDT, YYEEEE. V was pared by 4 bases and J by 2 bases, with 13 bases between.

A single count supports this clonotype. A far larger clone is one base from this, pointing to a likely read error. The J gene is TRBJ1-2, the V gene TRBV7-9, with D maybe TRBD1 (5 bases). Trimming removed 7 bases from V and 4 bases from J, with 16 bases in between. The V gene's germline CDR1 is SEHNR and CDR2 FQNEAQ (reference sequence). This CDR3 spans 14 amino acids. The CDR3 bases are TGTGCCAGCATCCCGACAGATCATCGCTATGGCTACACCTTC. Translated, it gives CASIPTDHRYGYTF. The variable domain in full, completed from reference TRBV7-9 and TRBJ1-2, reads DTGVSQNPRHKITKRGQNVTFRCDPISEHNRLYWYRQTLGQGPEFLTYFQNEAQLEKSRLLSDRFSAERPKGSFSTLEIQRTEQGDSAMYLCASIPTDHRYGYTFGSGTRLTVV.

The chain is built from TRBV7-2 and TRBJ1-6; 7 bases map to TRBD1. The germline CDR1 and CDR2 sequences are SGHTA and FQGNSA. Trimming at V came to 4 bases and at J to 5 bases, leaving 8 bases not matched to a gene. The CDR3 consists of 16 residues. The CDR3 DNA is TGTGCCAGCAGCTCCTCCGGGACAGCCAATAATTCACCCCTCCACTTT. Translating it yields CASSSSGTANNSPLHF.

Details on this clonotype: This could be a read error, since a much larger clone is one nucleotide away. This rearrangement joins TRBV3-2 to TRBJ1-2; TRBD1 was called by the table and not checked on the DNA. TRBV3-2 is deemed a pseudogene. This CDR3 has 15 residues. DNA for the CDR3: TGTGCCAGCAGCTATGGACAGGACTCTAACTATGGCTACACCTTC. It translates to CASSYGQDSNYGYTF.

This rearrangement joins TRBV4-1 to TRBJ1-6, with D unclear. This CDR3 is built from 16 residues. With 4 bases removed from V and 6 bases from J, the gap between germline ends came to 16 bases. The germline CDR1 and CDR2 sequences are MGHRA and YSYEKL. The CDR3 coding sequence is TGCGCCAGCAGCCGCCTTCCACCTGCGGCTAATTCACCCCTCCACTTT. This encodes CASSRLPPAANSPLHF.

The chain uses TRBV28 and TRBJ2-7, with D possibly being TRBD2 (5 bases). Trimming shortened V by 7 bases and J by 2 bases, and 12 bases separated the two germline ends. CDR3 length equals 13 residues. Germline V lookup: CDR1 MDHEN, CDR2 SYDVKM. The CDR3 loop reads CASTTGMPYEQYF. For the CDR3, the DNA is TGTGCCAGCACAACCGGGATGCCCTACGAGCAGTACTTC.

This clonotype was seen ten or more times. The genes are TRBV19 and TRBJ1-2; D ambiguous. With 4 bases removed from V and 3 bases from J, the gap between germline ends came to 18 bases. The germline V gene has CDR1 LNHDA and CDR2 SQIVND (reference sequence). This CDR3 has 16 residues. In nucleotides, the CDR3 is TGTGCCAGTAGTAGAGCCGGCCGCCGGGAGGACTATGGCTACACCTTC. Residues: CASSRAGRREDYGYTF.

This CDR3 is CASSLEVGTSGRTHTDTQYF. For the CDR3, the DNA is TGTGCCAGCAGCTTAGAAGTGGGGACTAGCGGGAGAACCCACACAGATACGCAGTATTTT. V is TRBV7-9 and J is TRBJ2-3; 14 bases match TRBD2. The CDR3 covers 20 residues. With 1 base clipped from V and 2 bases from J, the junction kept 11 bases outside the gene matches. The germline V gene encodes CDR1 SEHNR and CDR2 FQNEAQ (reference sequence).

This clonotype was seen ten or more times. CDR3 sequence reads: CASAPGGGYTEAFF. Written as DNA, the CDR3 is TGTGCCAGCGCCCCCGGGGGGGGCTACACTGAAGCTTTCTTT. V usage is TRBV6-1 and J usage is TRBJ1-1; perhaps TRBD1 as D (6 bases). The germline CDR1 and CDR2 sequences are MNHNS and SASEGT. Trimming cost V 8 bases and J 3 bases, with 16 bases left between them. The CDR3 has 14 residues.

The table lists this clonotype with many counts. As DNA, the CDR3 is TGTGCCATCAGTTTTCAGCCGTACCAAGAGACCCAGTACTTC. The encoded protein is CAISFQPYQETQYF. The J gene is TRBJ2-5, the V gene TRBV10-3; D call uncertain. Germline V lookup: CDR1 ENHRY, CDR2 SYGVKD. The CDR3 consists of 14 residues. Trimming stripped 5 bases from V and 0 bases from J, with 10 bases between.

This clonotype showed up just a few times. The rearrangement joins TRBV7-9 to TRBJ1-4, with D perhaps TRBD1 (5 bases). Per the germline V gene, CDR1 is SEHNR and CDR2 is FQNEAQ (reference sequence). The V gene lost 5 bases and the J gene lost 7 bases, with 20 bases spanning the gap. The CDR3 is made up of 16 amino acids. CDR3 sequence (DNA): TGTGCCAGCAGCGGAGGCCCGGGCGAGGGGTTTGAAAAACTGTTTTTT. As protein: CASSGGPGEGFEKLFF.

This clonotype was counted a few times. The CDR3 region is CSAEPGTGGTEAFF. DNA for the CDR3: TGCAGCGCCGAACCGGGGACAGGGGGCACTGAAGCTTTCTTT. V and J are TRBV29-1 and TRBJ1-1; 11 bases map to TRBD1. Trimming took 7 bases from V and 4 from J; bases not matched to a gene: 8. The CDR3 has 14 amino acids. The germline V gene encodes CDR1 SQVTM and CDR2 ANQGSEA.

This clonotype was seen more than once but under ten times. The chain's CDR3 is CAWSFFGTGVNQPQHF. As DNA, the CDR3 is TGTGCCTGGAGTTTTTTTGGGACAGGGGTAAATCAGCCCCAGCATTTT. The chain couples TRBV30 to TRBJ1-5, with 10 bases fitting TRBD1. The CDR3 has 16 amino acids. V lost 2 bases to trimming and J lost 4 bases; unmatched junction nucleotides: 8. CDR1 and CDR2 from the germline V gene are GTSNPN and SVGIG (reference sequence).

The chain uses TRBV7-9 and TRBJ2-7; 8 nucleotides match TRBD2. CDR1 and CDR2 from the germline V gene are SEHNR and FQNEAQ (reference sequence). Unmatched junction bases numbered 8, after V lost 1 base and J lost 3 bases. This CDR3 contains 16 residues. CDR3 bases: TGTGCCAGCAGCTTAGGGGGAGGACTAGCTGTCTACGAGCAGTACTTC. It encodes CASSLGGGLAVYEQYF.

The J gene is TRBJ2-7, the V gene TRBV6-2 or TRBV6-3; D might be TRBD1 (6 bases). The germline V and J ends were trimmed by 0 bases and 2 bases, with 11 bases remaining between them. The germline CDR1 and CDR2 sequences are MNHEY and SVGEGT. The CDR3 is 15 amino acids. CDR3 region: CASSYSRQEPYEQYF. Here the CDR3 DNA reads TGTGCCAGCAGTTACTCTAGACAGGAGCCCTACGAGCAGTACTTC.

This chain links TRBV19 with TRBJ2-2; the D is unclear. Looked up from germline, CDR1 is LNHDA and CDR2 is SQIVND (reference sequence). The germline V and J ends were trimmed by 5 bases and 3 bases, with 10 bases remaining between them. CDR3 length: 14 residues. The CDR3 is CASSLARHTGELFF. CDR3 nucleotides: TGTGCCAGTAGTTTGGCGCGACACACCGGGGAGCTGTTTTTT.